These T cell receptor beta chains were read from a single sample in a study of blood T cell repertoires in COVID-19. The method was immunoSEQ multiplex PCR; TCRdb's version includes in-frame clones alone and lacks a portion of them. The sample lists fewer than 350,000 clones; roughly nine tenths were seen once. The sequencing sample was made of PBMCs or T cells enriched from blood (not recorded which). These receptors all come from a man aged 60-69 years who had recovered from COVID-19. Each CDR3 is given with its conserved first and last residue.

v_gene | CDR3aa
TRBV27 | CASSSLQGAFGANVLTF
TRBV3-1/TRBV3-2 | CASSQDLASRRDTDTQYF
TRBV7-9 | CASSLGQGALPQHF
TRBV7-9 | CASSLGAEETQYF
TRBV11-3 | CASSLTKTTDTQYF
TRBV6-4 | CASSARENTEAFF
TRBV20-1 | CSASVRDYEQYF
TRBV25-1 | CASSESGGRIYEQYF
TRBV5-1 | CASSATSGREVGQYF
TRBV28 | CASSLVGPSGETQYF
TRBV7-2 | CASSLGPSGSTDTQYF
TRBV9 | CASSVLAGGHEQYF
TRBV28 | CASSTSRQENPYGYTF
TRBV5-1 | CASSPRVADWGEQYF
TRBV20-1 | CSASGTASSEQYF
TRBV7-2 | CASSSSIWVGVNTEAFF
TRBV28 | CASRPDKTGSYGYTF
TRBV6-2/TRBV6-3 | CASSYWALSSYTF